This TCR beta chain originates from a study of radiotherapy plus CTLA-4 blockade in lung cancer. Study at large: Among enrolled patients, 15% to 20% responded and approximately 33% achieved disease control.

This clone was seen once. Trimming removed 1 base at V and 4 bases at J, with 17 bases between. The CDR3 is 17 residues long. Germline CDR1 is LNHDA and CDR2 is SQIVND (reference sequence). The data were produced by immunoSEQ multiplex PCR, yet TCRdb's version contains in-frame clones alone and is incomplete. The repertoire holds 50,000 or so clones, around 80% seen once, with roughly 3.5% in the top ten. The sequences come from peripheral blood, collected from a patient treated with radiotherapy plus ipilimumab. The chain recombines TRBV19 with TRBJ2-1, with a weak D call TRBD2 (5 bases). The clonotype comes from a human donor with non-small cell lung cancer who had a partial response to radiotherapy plus ipilimumab. Written as DNA, the CDR3 is TGTGCCAGTAGTATAGGAGTAGGGCCTCGAGGGTACAATGAGCAGTTCTTC. This translates into CASSIGVGPRGYNEQFF.